Sequencing of this T cell receptor beta chain was carried out in a study of CD8 T cells in ankylosing spondylitis. Findings and limits, study-wide: A motif in TCR beta, a set of about 8 highly homologous variants, appeared characteristic of ankylosing spondylitis blood.

Remarks on this clonotype: The target antigen is unknown.

Using its own MiXCR run on the 5' RACE reads, TCRdb lists one record per CDR3 protein. There are around 890,000 distinct CDR3 sequences in the sample; roughly 12% occur only once, and 0.45% to 0.6% lies in the top ten. CDR1 and CDR2 from the germline V gene are DFQATT and SNEGSKA (reference sequence). The CDR3 extends over 14 amino acids. V was shortened by 6 bases and J by 8 bases, with 21 bases between the two germline ends. The TCR originated in a male donor with ankylosing spondylitis. Material: blood, either unsorted or a sorted T cell fraction (not recorded which). The chain joins TRBV20-1 to TRBJ2-3, with D perhaps TRBD2 (5 bases). CDR3 region: CSASPRTASGTQYF. Written as DNA, the CDR3 is TGCAGTGCCAGCCCCCGGACTGCCTCGGGTACGCAGTATTTT.